This entry lists 32 T cell receptor beta chains sequenced from one sample in a study of OX40 agonist ivuxolimab in advanced cancers. Profiling relied on immunoSEQ multiplex PCR, and the TCRdb table lists in-frame clones only, not all of them. The table shows under 20,000 clones, with around 86% occurring only once. The sequencing used CD4+ or CD8+ T cells sorted from blood, collected in a trial of the OX40 agonist ivuxolimab. These TCRs come from an adult with an advanced solid tumor such as melanoma, head and neck, liver or kidney cancer.

This chain links TRBV27 with TRBJ1-1, with D unresolved. The CDR3 extends over 14 amino acids. V was pared by 2 bases and J by 10 bases, with 17 bases between. Germline V gene data show CDR1 as MNHEY and CDR2 as SMNVEV (reference sequence). DNA for the CDR3: TGTGCCAGCAGTTTAAATACCGGGCCCCTAGGAGCTTTCTTT. Translated: CASSLNTGPLGAFF.

This clone was seen more than once but under ten times. This chain joins TRBV28 and TRBJ1-1; possibly TRBD1 for D (6 bases). This CDR3 spans 16 amino acids. The V end lost 3 bases, the J end lost 0 bases, and 14 bases lay between the germline ends. Germline loops: CDR1 MDHEN, CDR2 SYDVKM. CDR3 residues: CASSFATGDMNTEAFF. In nucleotides, the CDR3 is TGTGCCAGCAGTTTCGCGACAGGCGACATGAACACTGAAGCTTTCTTT.

The chain uses TRBV11-2 and TRBJ1-3, with no clear D. V lost 0 bases and J lost 0, with 6 bases in between. The CDR3 is 15 amino acids. CDR1 SGHAT and CDR2 FQNNGV come from the germline V gene. CDR3 amino acids: CASSLDFSSGNTIYF. CDR3 nucleotides: TGTGCCAGCAGCTTAGATTTTAGCTCTGGAAACACCATATATTTT.

The CDR3 sequence is CASSLEGVIAVPNTEAFF. DNA for the CDR3: TGTGCCAGCAGCTTAGAGGGGGTAATCGCCGTCCCGAACACTGAAGCTTTCTTT. V usage is TRBV11-1 and J usage is TRBJ1-1; possible D gene TRBD1, 6 bases. The CDR3 sequence is 18 residues long. CDR1 and CDR2 (germline): SGHAT, FQDESV (reference sequence). V dropped 1 base and J dropped 1 base, with 19 bases sitting between them.

The rearrangement uses TRBV5-1 and TRBJ1-1; D gene ambiguous. Trimming took 4 bases from V and 3 from J, leaving 13 bases between them. The CDR3 loop spans 14 amino acids. Germline V gives CDR1 SGHRS, CDR2 YFSETQ. The CDR3 protein is CASSLPWGDTEAFF. The CDR3 DNA is TGCGCCAGCAGCCTACCCTGGGGTGACACTGAAGCTTTCTTT.

This sequence joins TRBV6-5 and TRBJ1-5; TRBD1 is a possible D gene (6 bases). This CDR3 has 14 residues. Trimming cost V 7 bases and J 6 bases, with 16 bases left between them. Germline loops: CDR1 MNHEY, CDR2 SVGAGI. The DNA of the CDR3 is TGTGCCAGCAACCAATTCAGGGGTGTTCAGCCCCAGCATTTT. It translates to CASNQFRGVQPQHF.

V is TRBV19 and J is TRBJ2-1; D gene unclear. Germline V CDR1 and CDR2: LNHDA, SQIVND (reference sequence). This CDR3 region has 16 residues. The V gene lost 0 bases and the J gene lost 2 bases, with 11 bases spanning the gap. As DNA, the CDR3 is TGTGCCAGTAGTATAGATCGTGATAGAACCTACAATGAGCAGTTCTTC. This translates into CASSIDRDRTYNEQFF.

This chain links TRBV2 with TRBJ2-6, with no clear D. Germline V gene data show CDR1 as SNHLY and CDR2 as FYNNEI. V lost 4 bases to trimming and J lost 1 base, with 5 bases between them. This CDR3 is 14 amino acids long. The CDR3 loop is CASSGLSGANVLTF. DNA for the CDR3: TGTGCCAGCAGTGGGCTTTCTGGGGCCAACGTCCTGACTTTC.

This chain joins TRBV28 and TRBJ1-4; the match to TRBD1 covers 7 bases. The CDR3 sequence is 15 residues long. Germline CDR1 reads MDHEN; CDR2 reads SYDVKM. J was trimmed by 8 bases and V by 5 bases; bases with no gene match: 11. CDR3 nucleotides: TGTGCCAGCAGTCCTTACAGGGGACCCTCCGAAAAACTGTTTTTT. Translation: CASSPYRGPSEKLFF.

This clone is labeled as large. Other DNA sequences within the sample encode an identical CDR3. The chain recombines TRBV5-6 with TRBJ1-4, with no clear D. With 5 bases removed from V and 6 bases from J, the gap between germline ends came to 11 bases. The germline gives CDR1 SGHDT, CDR2 YYEEEE. The CDR3 has 13 amino acids. The CDR3 region has the DNA TGTGCCAGCAGTAGGGTGCTCGATGAAAAACTGTTTTTT. This translates into CASSRVLDEKLFF.

The V call is TRBV27, the J call TRBJ1-2; D remains ambiguous. The germline V gene has CDR1 MNHEY and CDR2 SMNVEV (reference sequence). V shed 5 bases and J shed 1 base, with 26 bases lying between them. This CDR3 region has 19 residues. The CDR3 region has the DNA TGTGCCAGCAGTCTACCACTAACCCAGACAAAACCCCTTAACTATGGCTACACCTTC. Translation: CASSLPLTQTKPLNYGYTF.

The CDR3 sequence: CASSPGQGVTGELFF. The CDR3 DNA follows: TGTGCCAGCAGCCCGGGACAGGGGGTAACCGGGGAGCTGTTTTTT. The chain carries TRBV13 and TRBJ2-2, with 11 bases that match TRBD1. Looked up from germline, CDR1 is PRHDT and CDR2 is FYEKMQ (reference sequence). V dropped 5 bases and J dropped 5; count of bases not matched to a gene: 4. CDR3 size: 15 residues.

This clone qualifies as medium-sized. The chain has TRBV6-1 and TRBJ1-1; D is uncertain. The CDR3 totals 13 residues. CDR1 is MNHNS, CDR2 SASEGT, per germline. V lost 2 bases and J lost 8, with 12 bases in between. In nucleotides, the CDR3 is TGTGCCAGCAGTGAAATTGAAATAGACGAAGCTTTCTTT. It is translated as CASSEIEIDEAFF.

This chain connects TRBV9 to TRBJ1-5, with TRBD1 identical over 7 bases. The CDR3 totals 15 residues. The germline gives CDR1 SGDLS, CDR2 YYNGEE. V trimming: 0 bases; J trimming: 6 bases; junction bases outside the gene matches: 6. The CDR3 region has the DNA TGTGCCAGCAGCGTAGGACAGGGATTGGGTCAGCCCCAGCATTTT. This sequence encodes CASSVGQGLGQPQHF.

The chain has TRBV19 and TRBJ2-1; 10 bases map to TRBD1. The CDR3 covers 14 residues. After removal of 9 bases from V and 6 bases from J, the junction contained 8 bases not matched to a gene. Germline CDR1 and CDR2: LNHDA and SQIVND (reference sequence). The CDR3 region is CASEPGTGVNEQFF. For the CDR3, the DNA is TGTGCCAGCGAACCCGGGACAGGGGTCAATGAGCAGTTCTTC.

V and J are TRBV7-2 and TRBJ2-1, with D possibly TRBD2 on 5 matching bases. The V gene's germline CDR1 is SGHTA and CDR2 FQGNSA. The CDR3 extends over 13 amino acids. V lost 3 bases to trimming and J lost 8 bases, with 11 bases between them. The CDR3 is CASSFTSNHEQFF. CDR3 DNA sequence: TGTGCCAGCAGCTTTACTAGTAACCATGAGCAGTTCTTC.

This clone has a handful of counts. The rearrangement joins TRBV2 to TRBJ2-7, with 7 bases identical to TRBD2. CDR3 length: 15 residues. The V segment lost 6 bases and the J segment 0 bases; nucleotides outside the gene matches: 8. Germline values: CDR1 SNHLY, CDR2 FYNNEI. Here the CDR3 DNA reads TGTGCCAGCAGCCCCCACGGGGGGAGCTCCTACGAGCAGTACTTC. This translates into CASSPHGGSSYEQYF.

Judged by abundance, this clone is medium-sized. V is TRBV11-2 and J is TRBJ2-1, with D perhaps matching TRBD1 (6 bases). The CDR3 length is 14 residues. Germline V gene lookup returns CDR1 SGHAT and CDR2 FQNNGV. V was cut by 5 bases and J by 8 bases, with 16 bases left in between. The CDR3 is CASSEGVGLDEQFF. Here the CDR3 DNA reads TGTGCCAGCAGCGAGGGGGTCGGGCTCGATGAGCAGTTCTTC.

The V call is TRBV18, the J call TRBJ2-7; the D gene is possibly TRBD2 (6 bases). Germline assignment: CDR1 KGHSH and CDR2 LQKENI. V was clipped by 3 bases and J by 3 bases, with 9 bases between them. This CDR3 has 13 amino acids. CDR3 in amino acids: CASSPRDGYEQYF. The CDR3, as DNA: TGTGCCAGCTCACCGCGGGACGGCTACGAGCAGTACTTC.

The CDR3: CASSSTRGTSTDTQYF. In nucleotides, the CDR3 is TGTGCCAGCAGTTCCACCAGGGGTACTAGCACAGATACGCAGTATTTT. This rearrangement joins TRBV27 to TRBJ2-3; tentative D call: TRBD1 (6 bases). Germline assignment: CDR1 MNHEY and CDR2 SMNVEV (reference sequence). V lost 4 bases, J lost 0 bases, and 14 bases lay in between. This CDR3 is 16 amino acids long.

This clone was seen a few times. The rearrangement joins TRBV11-2 to TRBJ2-7; D uncertain. The CDR3 consists of 12 residues. The V gene lost 3 bases and the J gene lost 3 bases, with 6 bases spanning the gap. Germline values: CDR1 SGHAT, CDR2 FQNNGV. CDR3 loop: CASSLAVYEQYF. For the CDR3, the DNA is TGTGCCAGCAGCTTGGCTGTCTACGAGCAGTACTTC.

V is TRBV9 and J is TRBJ2-5; D gene unclear. Trimming took 1 base from V and 5 from J, leaving 3 bases between them. CDR3 length: 11 amino acids. From germline, CDR1 is SGDLS and CDR2 YYNGEE. The chain's CDR3 is CASSVSETQYF. In DNA, the CDR3 is TGTGCCAGCAGCGTAAGTGAGACCCAGTACTTC.

The CDR3 spells CASSTRTGNTEAFF. The CDR3, as DNA: TGTGCCAGCAGTACCCGAACCGGGAACACTGAAGCTTTCTTT. The chain couples TRBV27 to TRBJ1-1; D uncertain. V lost 5 bases and J 1 base, leaving 11 bases between the germline ends. Germline values: CDR1 MNHEY, CDR2 SMNVEV (reference sequence). The CDR3 totals 14 residues.

The V gene is TRBV27, the J gene TRBJ1-5, with no clear D. Trimming cost V 5 bases and J 6 bases, with 17 bases left between them. Germline V gene lookup returns CDR1 MNHEY and CDR2 SMNVEV (reference sequence). The CDR3 length is 15 residues. CDR3 residues: CASSPPPIGSQPQHF. CDR3 DNA sequence: TGTGCCAGCAGTCCGCCCCCAATTGGTAGTCAGCCCCAGCATTTT.

The gene calls are TRBV5-1 and TRBJ2-3, with D possibly matching TRBD1 (6 bases). Germline-derived CDR1 and CDR2 are SGHRS and YFSETQ. V lost 3 bases and J lost 2, with 10 bases in between. The CDR3 is 14 amino acids. Here the CDR3 reads CASSSYRDTDTQYF. CDR3 nucleotide sequence: TGCGCCAGCAGCTCCTACAGGGACACAGATACGCAGTATTTT.

The chain has TRBV30 and TRBJ1-4, with D perhaps matching TRBD1 (5 bases). Germline V lookup: CDR1 GTSNPN, CDR2 SVGIG (reference sequence). The CDR3 is 13 residues long. Trimming left V 4 bases short and J 7 bases short, with 13 bases between. CDR3: CAWTSGGFEKLFF. The CDR3 coding sequence is TGTGCCTGGACCTCGGGGGGGTTTGAAAAACTGTTTTTT.

The chain couples TRBV7-9 to TRBJ2-4; D unclear. This CDR3 spans 15 amino acids. The V end lost 5 bases, the J end lost 9 bases, and 20 bases lay between the germline ends. Germline-derived CDR1 and CDR2 are SEHNR and FQNEAQ (reference sequence). The CDR3 here is CASSAPGWPYGIQYF. Written as DNA, the CDR3 is TGTGCCAGCAGCGCCCCTGGGTGGCCCTACGGCATTCAGTACTTC.

The rearrangement uses TRBV27 and TRBJ2-5, with 10 bases aligning to TRBD2. Germline CDR1 MNHEY, CDR2 SMNVEV (reference sequence). V was pared by 6 bases and J by 1 base, with 8 bases of the junction left unmatched. CDR3 length equals 16 residues. CDR3 coding DNA: TGTGCCAGCAGGACCTCCCTAGCGGGAGCCCAAGAGACCCAGTACTTC. Its translation: CASRTSLAGAQETQYF.

The J gene is TRBJ1-1, the V gene TRBV5-1; no firm D call. This CDR3 contains 13 residues. Germline V lookup: CDR1 SGHRS, CDR2 YFSETQ. V shed 4 bases and J shed 5 bases, with 12 bases lying between them. DNA of the CDR3: TGCGCCAGCAGCCATTCATCGAATACTGAAGCTTTCTTT. Translation: CASSHSSNTEAFF.

CDR3 coding DNA: TGTGCCTGGGCTTCTAGCGGGGGGGCCTACAATGAGCAGTTCTTC. Translation gives CAWASSGGAYNEQFF. The gene calls are TRBV30 and TRBJ2-1, with 12 bases lining up with TRBD2. Looked up from germline, CDR1 is GTSNPN and CDR2 is SVGIG (reference sequence). This CDR3 is 15 amino acids long. Losses at the gene ends were 5 bases for V and 2 bases for J; bases not matched to a gene: 4.

This clone has a single count. The chain has TRBV4-2 and TRBJ2-3; 11 bases match TRBD2. The CDR3 is 16 amino acids. V shed 4 bases and J 6 bases; nucleotides not matched to a gene: 9. In germline, CDR1 is LGHNA, CDR2 YNFKEQ. CDR3 amino acids: CASSPRGSGGEDTQYF. CDR3 nucleotide sequence: TGTGCCAGCAGCCCCCGGGGTAGCGGGGGGGAGGATACGCAGTATTTT.

In DNA form, the CDR3 reads TGTGCCTGGAGTAGCACTAACTATGGCTACACCTTC. It specifies CAWSSTNYGYTF. This chain joins TRBV30 and TRBJ1-2; D gene unclear. V lost 2 bases and J lost 0, with 4 bases in between. This CDR3 spans 12 amino acids. Germline assignment: CDR1 GTSNPN and CDR2 SVGIG (reference sequence).